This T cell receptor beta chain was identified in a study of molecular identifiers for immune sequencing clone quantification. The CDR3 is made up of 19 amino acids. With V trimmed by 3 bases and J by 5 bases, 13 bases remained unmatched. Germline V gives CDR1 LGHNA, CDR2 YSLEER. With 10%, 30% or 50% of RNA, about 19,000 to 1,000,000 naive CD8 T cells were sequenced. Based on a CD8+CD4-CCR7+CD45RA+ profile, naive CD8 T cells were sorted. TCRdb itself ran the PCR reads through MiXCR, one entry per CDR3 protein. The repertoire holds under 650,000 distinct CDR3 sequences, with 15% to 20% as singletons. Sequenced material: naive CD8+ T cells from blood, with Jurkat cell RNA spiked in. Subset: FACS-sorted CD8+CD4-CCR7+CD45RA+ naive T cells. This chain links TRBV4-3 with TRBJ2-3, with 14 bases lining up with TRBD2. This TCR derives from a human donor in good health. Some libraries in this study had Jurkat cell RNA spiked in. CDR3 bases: TGCGCCAGCAGCCAGGATCGAACGACTAGCGGGGGGGCCTTAGATACGCAGTATTTT. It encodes CASSQDRTTSGGALDTQYF.